These 20 T cell receptor beta chains were sequenced from one sample in a study of T cells in Graves' hyperthyroidism and ophthalmopathy. The CDR3 regions of TCR beta were amplified from RNA transcripts. In the first-round RT-PCR of the TCR CDR3, the HTBI primer set was used. TCRdb ran MiXCR on the multiplex PCR reads and lists one entry per CDR3 protein. This sample has approximately 510,000 distinct CDR3 sequences, with around 50% found just once. The sequenced sample consisted of peripheral blood or thyroid tissue (not recorded which). The receptors originated from an adult woman with Graves' disease, either hyperthyroidism or ophthalmopathy (not recorded which).

This clonotype came up many times. The chain couples TRBV11-2 to TRBJ1-3; weak D call: TRBD1 (5 bases). Germline loops: CDR1 SGHAT, CDR2 FQNNGV. Trimming cost V 4 bases and J 8 bases, with 12 bases left between them. The CDR3 has 13 amino acids. CDR3 sequence: CASSSTVLDTIYF. CDR3 DNA sequence: TGTGCCAGCAGCTCGACAGTTTTGGACACCATATATTTT.

The chain links TRBV7-9 to TRBJ1-1; tentatively, D is TRBD1 (6 bases). CDR3 length: 14 residues. Trimming took off 5 bases at V and 4 bases at J, with 14 bases between the two ends. Germline values: CDR1 SEHNR, CDR2 FQNEAQ (reference sequence). CDR3 region: CASSETGLLTEAFF. CDR3 nucleotides: TGTGCCAGCAGCGAGACAGGTCTGCTCACTGAAGCTTTCTTT.

The CDR3 region has the DNA TGTGCCAGCAGTTACTCGACCTGGGGGGCCTACGAGCAGTACTTC. Encoded protein: CASSYSTWGAYEQYF. The V gene is TRBV6-5, the J gene TRBJ2-7; TRBD2 is a possible D gene (6 bases). CDR3 size: 15 residues. In germline, CDR1 is MNHEY, CDR2 SVGAGI. Trimming took 0 bases from V and 2 from J, leaving 11 bases between them.

DNA for the CDR3: TGCAGTGCTAGTTTGGCCCGGGACCAAGCCTACGAGCAGTACTTC. The encoded protein is CSASLARDQAYEQYF. The chain links TRBV20-1 to TRBJ2-7; D possibly matches TRBD1 or TRBD2 (5 bases each). The CDR3 sequence is 15 residues long. Germline CDR1 reads DFQATT; CDR2 reads SNEGSKA (reference sequence). V was clipped by 3 bases and J by 2 bases, with 17 bases between them.

This clonotype was detected many times. V gene TRBV7-9 combines with J gene TRBJ1-1; TRBD1 matches at 8 bases. Per germline, CDR1 SEHNR and CDR2 FQNEAQ (reference sequence). Germline trimming cut 5 bases from V and 4 bases from J; bases unmatched to any gene: 6. The CDR3 runs to 14 residues. Here the CDR3 reads CASSPHTGGTEAFF. The CDR3 nucleotides are TGTGCCAGCAGCCCTCACACAGGGGGCACTGAAGCTTTCTTT. Complete variable domain (other parts from reference TRBV7-9 and TRBJ1-1): DTGVSQNPRHKITKRGQNVTFRCDPISEHNRLYWYRQTLGQGPEFLTYFQNEAQLEKSRLLSDRFSAERPKGSFSTLEIQRTEQGDSAMYLCASSPHTGGTEAFFGQGTRLTVV.

The chain recombines TRBV6-4 with TRBJ2-2; D is undetermined. The CDR3 is 12 residues long. CDR1 is MRHNA, CDR2 SNTAGT, per germline. Between the trimmed V and J ends, which lost 3 bases and 10 bases, there was a span of 9 bases. In DNA, the CDR3 is TGTGCCAGCAGTGAGACGGAGATGGAGCTGTTTTTT. This gives the protein CASSETEMELFF.

The chain links TRBV29-1 to TRBJ2-7; 8 bases align to TRBD1. V gave up 7 bases and J gave up 4 bases; unmatched junction bases: 9. CDR1 is SQVTM, CDR2 ANQGSEA, per germline. CDR3 size: 13 residues. DNA for the CDR3: TGCAGCGCCACAGGGGGAACAGTGTACGAGCAGTACTTC. Its protein product is CSATGGTVYEQYF.

This clonotype was found many times. The chain is built from TRBV5-1 and TRBJ2-7; tentative D call: TRBD2 (6 bases). The V end was cut by 7 bases, the J end by 5 bases, with 13 bases between. This CDR3 spans 12 amino acids. Germline V gene sequence: CDR1 SGHRS, CDR2 YFSETQ. The CDR3 here is CASSAGINEQYF. CDR3 nucleotide sequence: TGCGCCAGCTCCGCGGGGATCAACGAGCAGTACTTC. Supplemented by reference TRBV5-1 and TRBJ2-7, the full variable domain reads KAGVTQTPRYLIKTRGQQVTLSCSPISGHRSVSWYQQTPGQGLQFLFEYFSETQRNKGNFPGRFSGRQFSNSRSEMNVSTLELGDSALYLCASSAGINEQYFGPGTRLTVT.

This clonotype was recorded many times. The rearrangement joins TRBV19 to TRBJ2-7, with TRBD1 matching over 9 bases. In germline, CDR1 is LNHDA, CDR2 SQIVND (reference sequence). This CDR3 comprises 15 residues. V trimming: 6 bases; J trimming: 2 bases; junction bases outside the gene matches: 8. CDR3 residues: CASRTSDRGTYEQYF. The CDR3 DNA reads as TGTGCCAGTAGGACCTCGGACAGGGGAACCTACGAGCAGTACTTC.

The V call is TRBV11-2, the J call TRBJ2-5; 7 nucleotides agree with TRBD2. The germline V gene has CDR1 SGHAT and CDR2 FQNNGV. With 3 bases clipped from V and 4 bases from J, the junction kept 8 bases outside the gene matches. The CDR3 sequence is 15 residues long. CDR3 loop: CASSFPRLAGETQYF. The DNA for the CDR3 is TGTGCCAGCAGCTTCCCCAGACTAGCAGGAGAGACCCAGTACTTC.

In this sample, this clonotype turned up many times. The V gene is TRBV7-9, the J gene TRBJ1-3; D is unresolved. Germline V CDR1 and CDR2: SEHNR, FQNEAQ (reference sequence). The CDR3 loop spans 12 amino acids. The V gene lost 9 bases and the J gene lost 4 bases, with 10 bases spanning the gap. The CDR3 protein is CASSIPGNTIYF. For the CDR3, the DNA is TGTGCCAGTTCTATACCGGGAAACACCATATATTTT.

The chain has TRBV24-1 and TRBJ1-1; 9 positions match TRBD1. The CDR3 consists of 14 residues. From germline, CDR1 is KGHDR and CDR2 SFDVKD. V lost 7 bases to trimming and J lost 5 bases; unmatched junction nucleotides: 7. CDR3 DNA sequence: TGTGCCACCAGGACCGGGACAGGGCAAACTGAAGCTTTCTTT. This sequence encodes CATRTGTGQTEAFF.

This clonotype was found a few times. The chain couples TRBV2 to TRBJ2-2, with D tentatively TRBD2 (6 bases). The length of the CDR3 is 15 residues. Per germline, CDR1 SNHLY and CDR2 FYNNEI. V lost 7 bases and J lost 2, with 14 bases in between. This CDR3 is CASTSEGANTGELFF. In DNA, the CDR3 is TGTGCCAGCACCTCGGAGGGAGCTAACACCGGGGAGCTGTTTTTT.

The chain combines TRBV10-3 with TRBJ1-1; the D is unclear. The CDR3 runs 13 residues. Germline assignment: CDR1 ENHRY and CDR2 SYGVKD. Trimming pared 6 bases from V and 6 bases from J, leaving 14 bases between. The CDR3 DNA is TGTGCCATCAGCTTGAGGGAAGGCGCTGAAGCTTTCTTT. Translation gives CAISLREGAEAFF.

CDR3 in DNA: TGTGCCAGCGGGGGGGGGCGGCGGACTGAAGCTTTCTTT. It translates to CASGGGRRTEAFF. The chain has TRBV2 and TRBJ1-1; possibly TRBD1 for D (6 bases). Germline loops: CDR1 SNHLY, CDR2 FYNNEI. With 8 bases removed from V and 5 bases from J, the gap between germline ends came to 15 bases. The CDR3 extends over 13 amino acids.

This clonotype was detected many times. The J gene is TRBJ2-2, the V gene TRBV5-1; D possibly corresponds to TRBD2 (6 bases). CDR1 is SGHRS and CDR2 is YFSETQ in the germline V gene. The V end was cut by 7 bases, the J end by 4 bases, with 11 bases between. This CDR3 region has 13 residues. The CDR3 coding sequence is TGCGCCAGCCAGGGAGCGGGCACCGGGGAGCTGTTTTTT. Encoded protein: CASQGAGTGELFF.

This clonotype was seen ten or more times. This rearrangement joins TRBV4-1 to TRBJ2-5, with 7 bases identical to TRBD2. Germline V gene lookup returns CDR1 MGHRA and CDR2 YSYEKL. There are 14 residues in the CDR3. V lost 1 base to trimming and J lost 4 bases; unmatched junction nucleotides: 3. The CDR3 sequence: CASSQVGGLETQYF. The CDR3 DNA sequence: TGCGCCAGCAGCCAAGTGGGGGGGTTAGAGACCCAGTACTTC.

This clonotype was counted ten times or more. This rearrangement joins TRBV12-3 or TRBV12-4 to TRBJ1-2; tentatively, D is TRBD1 (6 bases). The CDR3 is 14 residues long. V shed 6 bases and J shed 7 bases, with 18 bases lying between them. In DNA form, the CDR3 reads TGTGCCAGCAGCCCGTCGGGGGGGGCGGTTGGCTACACCTTC. Amino acid sequence: CASSPSGGAVGYTF.

V gene TRBV19 combines with J gene TRBJ2-2, with a tentative D call TRBD1 (6 bases). The length of the CDR3 is 15 residues. V lost 4 bases and J lost 5, with 14 bases in between. Germline CDR1 and CDR2: LNHDA and SQIVND (reference sequence). Written as DNA, the CDR3 is TGTGCCAGTAGTAGCCCGGGACATAAGACCGGGGAGCTGTTTTTT. Translation gives CASSSPGHKTGELFF.

The chain has TRBV29-1 and TRBJ1-1; TRBD1 might be the D (6 bases). The CDR3 is 14 amino acids. Deletions cut 3 bases from V and 3 bases from J, with 14 bases between. Germline assignment: CDR1 SQVTM and CDR2 ANQGSEA. CDR3 in amino acids: CSVDTGQYYTEAFF. The DNA for the CDR3 is TGCAGCGTTGACACCGGACAGTATTACACTGAAGCTTTCTTT.